This TCR beta chain was obtained from a study of response to subunit inactivated influenza vaccine. General study findings and limits: T cells newly recruited by each seasonal influenza vaccination are few, the authors suggested.

Notes on this clonotype: What it recognizes is unknown.

The CDR3 has 18 residues. Deletions cut 0 bases from V and 3 bases from J, with 18 bases between. Germline V lookup: CDR1 LGHDT, CDR2 YNNKEL (reference sequence). MiXCR was run by TCRdb on the RT-PCR reads, yielding one entry per CDR3 protein. The top ten hold 10% of the sample, which has 290,000 or so distinct CDR3 sequences, 22% seen once. The chain combines TRBV3-1 with TRBJ2-1, with D hard to call. The sequence was collected from a man between 50 and 70 years old who received an inactivated influenza vaccine. Sequences were derived from PBMCs from blood, sampled less than 22 months after vaccination. In nucleotides, the CDR3 is TGTGCCAGCAGCCAAGATATCGCCTCAGCGTCTTTCTACAATGAGCAGTTCTTC. Amino acids: CASSQDIASASFYNEQFF.